A selection of T cell receptor beta chains follows, all from one sample in a study of T cell repertoires in cytomegalovirus infection. No antigen has been assigned to these receptors. Via MiXCR, TCRdb re-called the reads, giving one row per CDR3 protein. The sample has roughly 340,000 distinct CDR3 sequences; around 29% are singletons. The material was cultured PBMCs, obtained from culture after CMV antigen stimulation. The receptors stem from a human donor in good health (CMV status not recorded). Some clones in this sample may be carry-over from other donors' samples. CDR3s include the opening cysteine and the closing phenylalanine or tryptophan. Fields, in order: CDR3 DNA, CDR3 protein, D gene, V gene, clone size, J gene. D genes are given only for firm matches. Size is omitted from some rows. Given values are once, few, many or a class for expanded clones.

cdr3_nt: TGCAGTGCTAGAGATCAACACGGCTTAAAGGTCTTC; cdr3_aa: CSARDQHGLKVF; d_call: -; v_call: TRBV20-1; clone_size: -; j_call: TRBJ2-1
cdr3_nt: TGTGCCAGCAGTTACGTAGGCAGTACAGATACGCAGTATTTT; cdr3_aa: CASSYVGSTDTQYF; d_call: -; v_call: TRBV6-6; clone_size: -; j_call: TRBJ2-3
cdr3_nt: TGTGCCAGCAGCTTAAGGCCCGGTAGGGGTTCCCCCTACAATGAGCAGTTCTTC; cdr3_aa: CASSLRPGRGSPYNEQFF; d_call: -; v_call: TRBV7-8; clone_size: -; j_call: TRBJ2-1
cdr3_nt: TGTGCCAGCAGTTTACGAGGACAGAGCACAGATACGCAGTATTTT; cdr3_aa: CASSLRGQSTDTQYF; d_call: -; v_call: TRBV27; clone_size: -; j_call: TRBJ2-3
cdr3_nt: TGTGCCAGCAGCTTATTGGGACAGGGGGAGTACAATGAGCAGTTCTTC; cdr3_aa: CASSLLGQGEYNEQFF; d_call: TRBD1; v_call: TRBV11-2; clone_size: few; j_call: TRBJ2-1
cdr3_nt: TGTGCCAGCAGCCCGAGAAGGGGGTCCTATGGCTACACCTTC; cdr3_aa: CASSPRRGSYGYTF; d_call: -; v_call: TRBV7-2; clone_size: -; j_call: TRBJ1-2
cdr3_nt: TGCAGTGCCCTCGGGTCTAATCGTTACAATGAGCAGTTCTTC; cdr3_aa: CSALGSNRYNEQFF; d_call: -; v_call: TRBV20-1; clone_size: -; j_call: TRBJ2-1
cdr3_nt: TGTGCCAGTAGTATGGCCAGGGGCGGTGGGGGTGAGCAGTTCTTC; cdr3_aa: CASSMARGGGGEQFF; d_call: -; v_call: TRBV19; clone_size: few; j_call: TRBJ2-1
cdr3_nt: TGTGCCAGCAGCTCCCGACAGGTTGATACGCAGTATTTT; cdr3_aa: CASSSRQVDTQYF; d_call: -; v_call: TRBV9; clone_size: -; j_call: TRBJ2-3
cdr3_nt: TGCAGTGCGTCGGATGCTGGCGAGGGGGATACCGGGGAGCTGTTTTTT; cdr3_aa: CSASDAGEGDTGELFF; d_call: -; v_call: TRBV20-1; clone_size: -; j_call: TRBJ2-2
cdr3_nt: TGTGCCAGCAGCCAAGACTTCCGCGGGGGTACCGGGGAGCTGTTTTTT; cdr3_aa: CASSQDFRGGTGELFF; d_call: TRBD2; v_call: TRBV4-2; clone_size: few; j_call: TRBJ2-2
cdr3_nt: TGCAGTGCTCCGACAGGGCACTATGGCTACACCTTC; cdr3_aa: CSAPTGHYGYTF; d_call: TRBD1; v_call: TRBV20-1; clone_size: -; j_call: TRBJ1-2
cdr3_nt: TGTGCCAGCAGTTCCGTGGGCTACAACCCGTACGAGCAGTACTTC; cdr3_aa: CASSSVGYNPYEQYF; d_call: -; v_call: TRBV6-5; clone_size: few; j_call: TRBJ2-7
cdr3_nt: TGTGCCAGCACCAGGACAGGGGCGTACGAGCAGTACTTC; cdr3_aa: CASTRTGAYEQYF; d_call: TRBD1; v_call: TRBV6-6; clone_size: few; j_call: TRBJ2-7
cdr3_nt: TGCAGTGCCAGAGAGATCAGCACAGATACGCAGTATTTT; cdr3_aa: CSAREISTDTQYF; d_call: -; v_call: TRBV20-1; clone_size: once; j_call: TRBJ2-3
cdr3_nt: TGTGCCAGCAGCTCCCTAGGACAGGGCGGTGAAAAACTGTTTTTT; cdr3_aa: CASSSLGQGGEKLFF; d_call: TRBD1; v_call: TRBV5-6; clone_size: -; j_call: TRBJ1-4
cdr3_nt: TGCAGTGCTAGCGATGGGGGGATGAACACTGAAGCTTTCTTT; cdr3_aa: CSASDGGMNTEAFF; d_call: -; v_call: TRBV20-1; clone_size: once; j_call: TRBJ1-1
cdr3_nt: TGTGCCAGCAGCTCCCCGGGGACGGGATCACCCCTCCACTTT; cdr3_aa: CASSSPGTGSPLHF; d_call: -; v_call: TRBV11-2; clone_size: -; j_call: TRBJ1-6
cdr3_nt: TGTGCCATCAGTGAGGACGGGACTAGCGGGAGGCTGGGGTACAATGAGCAGTTCTTC; cdr3_aa: CAISEDGTSGRLGYNEQFF; d_call: TRBD2; v_call: TRBV10-3; clone_size: -; j_call: TRBJ2-1
cdr3_nt: TGCAGTGCTACCCGCGGACTAGCCAAAAACATTCAGTACTTC; cdr3_aa: CSATRGLAKNIQYF; d_call: -; v_call: TRBV20-1; clone_size: -; j_call: TRBJ2-4
cdr3_nt: TGTGCCAGTAACCGGGACGGCCCAAATTCACCCCTCCACTTT; cdr3_aa: CASNRDGPNSPLHF; d_call: -; v_call: TRBV19; clone_size: few; j_call: TRBJ1-6
cdr3_nt: TGTGCCACCAGCACCAGAGCTAGCGGCTCTAGCACAGATACGCAGTATTTT; cdr3_aa: CATSTRASGSSTDTQYF; d_call: TRBD2; v_call: TRBV15; clone_size: -; j_call: TRBJ2-3
cdr3_nt: TGCAGCGTTCGGACGCCCGAAGGGGGAACTGAAGCTTTCTTT; cdr3_aa: CSVRTPEGGTEAFF; d_call: -; v_call: TRBV29-1; clone_size: -; j_call: TRBJ1-1
cdr3_nt: TGTGCCAGCAGCCCTAAACTCGGAGTAGGGGAAGAGACCCAGTACTTC; cdr3_aa: CASSPKLGVGEETQYF; d_call: -; v_call: TRBV7-8; clone_size: many; j_call: TRBJ2-5
cdr3_nt: TGTGCCAGCAGCGCGGGGACAGGGGGGAACTACAATGAGCAGTTCTTC; cdr3_aa: CASSAGTGGNYNEQFF; d_call: TRBD1; v_call: TRBV25-1; clone_size: -; j_call: TRBJ2-1
cdr3_nt: TGTGCCAGCAGCTTACCCCCGCCGGGGACAGGGGGCGTCGGGACTAATGAAAAACTGTTTTTT; cdr3_aa: CASSLPPPGTGGVGTNEKLFF; d_call: TRBD1; v_call: TRBV7-8; clone_size: many; j_call: TRBJ1-4
cdr3_nt: TGTGCCAGCAGCAGCGGGGGGGCTGGTGAGCAGTTCTTC; cdr3_aa: CASSSGGAGEQFF; d_call: TRBD2; v_call: TRBV7-3; clone_size: few; j_call: TRBJ2-1
cdr3_nt: TGTGCCAGCAGCTCCTCGAGCCAGACCCAGTACTTC; cdr3_aa: CASSSSSQTQYF; d_call: -; v_call: TRBV5-4; clone_size: -; j_call: TRBJ2-5
cdr3_nt: TGTGCCAGCAGCCTCGACAGGGTAGAGGGCTACGAGCAGTACTTC; cdr3_aa: CASSLDRVEGYEQYF; d_call: TRBD1; v_call: TRBV7-8; clone_size: few; j_call: TRBJ2-7
cdr3_nt: TGTGCCAGCAGTTTAGGGGTCGACTACGAGCAGTACTTC; cdr3_aa: CASSLGVDYEQYF; d_call: -; v_call: TRBV27; clone_size: few; j_call: TRBJ2-7
cdr3_nt: TGTGCCAGCAGCTTTAGCGGGGGGCCCTACAATGAGCAGTTCTTC; cdr3_aa: CASSFSGGPYNEQFF; d_call: TRBD2; v_call: TRBV7-2; clone_size: many; j_call: TRBJ2-1
cdr3_nt: TGCGCCAGCAGCCAAGATCGGATCGCTGGAAACACCATATATTTT; cdr3_aa: CASSQDRIAGNTIYF; d_call: -; v_call: TRBV4-1; clone_size: -; j_call: TRBJ1-3
cdr3_nt: TGTGCCACAACGACTAGCGGGCTCTACGAGCAGTACTTC; cdr3_aa: CATTTSGLYEQYF; d_call: TRBD2; v_call: TRBV6-1; clone_size: -; j_call: TRBJ2-7
cdr3_nt: TGTGCCAGCAGCTTAGCGAATCGGCGGGAGCAGTACTTC; cdr3_aa: CASSLANRREQYF; d_call: -; v_call: TRBV7-6; clone_size: many; j_call: TRBJ2-7
cdr3_nt: TGTGCCAGCAGTGAATGGGGAGTAGCGGGAGGGGGAGCCAAAAACATTCAGTACTTC; cdr3_aa: CASSEWGVAGGGAKNIQYF; d_call: TRBD2; v_call: TRBV6-1; clone_size: -; j_call: TRBJ2-4
cdr3_nt: TGTGCCAGCAGACCCAAGGCAAGACTAGCAACGAAGGGGGATGAGCAGTTCTTC; cdr3_aa: CASRPKARLATKGDEQFF; d_call: -; v_call: TRBV7-9; clone_size: -; j_call: TRBJ2-1
cdr3_nt: TGTGCCAGCCTGCAACTGGGGCTCAATGAGCAGTTCTTC; cdr3_aa: CASLQLGLNEQFF; d_call: -; v_call: TRBV19; clone_size: -; j_call: TRBJ2-1
cdr3_nt: TGTGCCAGCAGCTTATCTAGCGCTGGAACCGGGGAGCTGTTTTTT; cdr3_aa: CASSLSSAGTGELFF; d_call: -; v_call: TRBV7-3; clone_size: few; j_call: TRBJ2-2
cdr3_nt: TGCGCCAGCAGTTTACTAGCGGGAGTCGGGGATGAGCAGTTCTTC; cdr3_aa: CASSLLAGVGDEQFF; d_call: TRBD2; v_call: TRBV4-1; clone_size: few; j_call: TRBJ2-1
cdr3_nt: TGTGCCAGCAGGAGCGTTCAAAAGGAGCAGTTCTTC; cdr3_aa: CASRSVQKEQFF; d_call: -; v_call: TRBV5-6; clone_size: -; j_call: TRBJ2-1